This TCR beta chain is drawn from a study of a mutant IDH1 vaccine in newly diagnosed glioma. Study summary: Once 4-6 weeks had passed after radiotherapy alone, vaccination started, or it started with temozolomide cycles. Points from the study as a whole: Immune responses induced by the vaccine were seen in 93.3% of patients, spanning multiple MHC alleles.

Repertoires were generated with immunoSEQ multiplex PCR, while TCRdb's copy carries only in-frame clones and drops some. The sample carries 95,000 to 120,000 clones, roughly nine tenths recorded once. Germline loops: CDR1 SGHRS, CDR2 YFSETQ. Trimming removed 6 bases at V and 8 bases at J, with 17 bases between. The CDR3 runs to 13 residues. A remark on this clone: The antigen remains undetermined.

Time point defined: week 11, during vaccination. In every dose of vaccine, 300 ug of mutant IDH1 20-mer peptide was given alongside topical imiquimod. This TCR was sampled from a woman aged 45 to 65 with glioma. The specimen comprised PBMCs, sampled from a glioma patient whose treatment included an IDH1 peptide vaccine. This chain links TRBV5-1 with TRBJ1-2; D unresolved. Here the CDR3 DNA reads TGCGCCAGCAACGAGGGCAGGTTTGGGGGCTACACCTTC. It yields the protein CASNEGRFGGYTF.